The source of this T cell receptor (beta chain) is a study of T cell repertoires in cytomegalovirus infection. Study at large: Both CMV infection and a matching HLA type were indicated by public TCR beta signatures. General study points: There were carriers of CMV plus the relevant HLA, and cumulative public TCR beta family frequency identified them. Dominant in the ex vivo response were TCR beta clonotypes restricted by HLA-C and specific for CMV.

This CDR3 has 15 amino acids. Trimming removed 6 bases from V and 0 bases from J, with 14 bases in between. TCRdb used MiXCR to reprocess the reads, holding one entry per CDR3 protein. The sample records about 100,000 distinct CDR3 sequences, under 25% being singletons. This clonotype was counted only a few times. The antigen is undetermined. Sequencing input: CD8+ T cells from PBMCs. The TCR originated in a human donor in good health (CMV status not recorded). Some clones in this sample may be carry-over from other donors' samples. The chain links TRBV12-3 or TRBV12-4 to TRBJ2-5; D gene unclear. CDR3 amino acids: CASSYPDLYQETQYF. CDR3 sequence (DNA): TGTGCCAGCAGCTACCCCGACCTGTACCAAGAGACCCAGTACTTC.